This T cell receptor beta chain comes out of a study of cytomegalovirus exposure and HLA in healthy donors. Germline V gene data show CDR1 as MNHNY and CDR2 as SVGAGI (reference sequence). The CDR3 totals 15 residues. J gave up 4 bases and V 5 bases, and 6 bases lay outside the gene matches. TCRdb keeps only in-frame clones here, not all; method: immunoSEQ multiplex PCR. The sample includes some 68,000 clones, roughly 95% of them seen just once. The specimen sequenced was PBMCs. This TCR came from a man younger than 35 in good health and CMV-seronegative. The rearrangement joins TRBV6-6 to TRBJ2-3; 10 nucleotides agree with TRBD1. The CDR3 reads CASSPRQGASDTQYF. DNA of the CDR3: TGTGCCAGCAGTCCTAGACAGGGGGCATCAGATACGCAGTATTTT.